These 17 T cell receptor beta chains originate from one sample sequenced in a study of post-analysis software for immune sequencing data. Unique molecular identifiers featured in each of the TCR beta cDNA libraries. TCRdb analysed the PCR reads with MiXCR anew, one entry per CDR3 protein. The table lists approximately 730,000 distinct CDR3 sequences, 30% of them singletons. Their recognized antigens are unknown. Findings of the study overall: Included in a set of about 5 TRBV segments more frequent in patients than controls were TRBV5-6, TRBV5-1 and TRBV20-1.

The sequenced sample consisted of blood. The receptor source for this set is a girl aged 5-17 years with multiple sclerosis.

This clonotype was detected once. J is TRBJ2-4 and V is TRBV28; D not resolved. This CDR3 has 16 residues. Germline V gene data show CDR1 as MDHEN and CDR2 as SYDVKM. Trimming pared 7 bases from V and 1 base from J, leaving 17 bases between. As DNA, the CDR3 is TGTGCCAGCACCCCTAGTCCGATTTCCGCCAAAAACATTCAGTACTTC. It translates to CASTPSPISAKNIQYF.

The chain links TRBV7-2 to TRBJ1-1; perhaps TRBD1 as D (5 bases). CDR1 SGHTA and CDR2 FQGNSA come from the germline V gene. V lost 4 bases and J 3 bases, leaving 15 bases between the germline ends. The CDR3 is 15 residues long. CDR3 sequence (DNA): TGTGCCAGCAGCTCGTACGGGGGTTTAGACACTGAAGCTTTCTTT. Translating gives CASSSYGGLDTEAFF. Looking up the rest from reference TRBV7-2 and TRBJ1-1 gives the full variable domain: GAGVSQSPSNKVTEKGKDVELRCDPISGHTALYWYRQSLGQGLEFLIYFQGNSAPDKSGLPSDRFSAERTGGSVSTLTIQRTQQEDSAVYLCASSSYGGLDTEAFFGQGTRLTVV.

This clonotype was seen ten or more times. The chain carries TRBV7-2 and TRBJ2-3; no clear D gene. Germline CDR1 and CDR2: SGHTA and FQGNSA. Trimming took off 5 bases at V and 4 bases at J, with 7 bases between the two ends. The CDR3 is 12 residues long. This CDR3 reads CASSRRADTQYF. The CDR3 DNA is TGTGCCAGCAGCCGACGGGCAGATACGCAGTATTTT. Complete variable domain (other parts from reference TRBV7-2 and TRBJ2-3): GAGVSQSPSNKVTEKGKDVELRCDPISGHTALYWYRQSLGQGLEFLIYFQGNSAPDKSGLPSDRFSAERTGGSVSTLTIQRTQQEDSAVYLCASSRRADTQYFGPGTRLTVL.

This clonotype was seen a few times. The chain uses TRBV6-5 and TRBJ2-4; TRBD1 aligns across 9 bases. The length of the CDR3 is 17 residues. CDR1 and CDR2 from the germline V gene are MNHEY and SVGAGI. The V gene end was trimmed by 0 bases and the J gene end by 0 bases; junction bases not matched to a gene: 3. CDR3 protein: CASSYSTGGKAKNIQYF. CDR3 DNA: TGTGCCAGCAGTTACTCGACAGGGGGAAAAGCCAAAAACATTCAGTACTTC.

This clonotype has only a few counts. V and J are TRBV10-1 and TRBJ2-7; either TRBD1 or TRBD2 may supply D (5 bases each). CDR1 is WNHNN, CDR2 SYGVQD, per germline (reference sequence). This CDR3 comprises 12 residues. V was trimmed by 11 bases and J by 2 bases, leaving 13 bases between them. The CDR3 DNA sequence: TGCGCCGGGCCGGGACCCACCTACGAGCAGTACTTC. It encodes CAGPGPTYEQYF.

V usage is TRBV20-1 and J usage is TRBJ2-7; tentatively, D is TRBD1 or TRBD2 (6 bases each). V lost 6 bases and J 1 base, leaving 16 bases between the germline ends. The CDR3 runs to 14 residues. Germline CDR1 is DFQATT and CDR2 is SNEGSKA (reference sequence). CDR3 nucleotides: TGCAGTGCCAACCCGAGGGGGGAATCCTACGAGCAGTACTTC. Amino acids: CSANPRGESYEQYF.

The rearrangement uses TRBV4-1 and TRBJ2-7, with D perhaps matching TRBD1 or TRBD2 (5 bases each). Deletions cut 1 base from V and 9 bases from J, with 19 bases between. This CDR3 is built from 15 residues. CDR1 is MGHRA, CDR2 YSYEKL, per germline. CDR3 loop: CASSQVISGHSRQYF. CDR3 nucleotide sequence: TGCGCCAGCAGCCAAGTGATTTCGGGGCACAGTAGGCAGTACTTC.

This chain joins TRBV7-8 and TRBJ2-7, with D unclear. V was clipped by 8 bases and J by 3 bases, with 14 bases between them. CDR1 and CDR2 (germline): SGHVS, FQNEAQ. This CDR3 is built from 13 residues. As DNA, the CDR3 is TGTGCCAGCTCAGGACGGGCCCGCTACGAGCAGTACTTC. Its protein product is CASSGRARYEQYF.

The V gene is TRBV6-1, the J gene TRBJ2-2; D is undetermined. The V gene lost 8 bases and the J gene lost 1 base, with 8 bases spanning the gap. The CDR3 is 13 residues long. Germline assignment: CDR1 MNHNS and CDR2 SASEGT. The CDR3 DNA sequence: TGTGCCAGCGGATCCGGGAACACCGGGGAGCTGTTTTTT. Translated, it gives CASGSGNTGELFF.

The chain couples TRBV7-9 to TRBJ1-1; D ambiguous. The germline V and J ends were trimmed by 5 bases and 4 bases, with 11 bases remaining between them. Germline CDR1 reads SEHNR; CDR2 reads FQNEAQ (reference sequence). This CDR3 comprises 13 residues. The CDR3 spells CASSIPEGTEAFF. The CDR3 nucleotides read TGTGCCAGCAGCATCCCAGAGGGCACTGAAGCTTTCTTT.

CDR3 sequence: CSVGPQLGGYEQYF. The DNA of the CDR3 is TGCAGCGTTGGTCCGCAACTGGGGGGCTACGAGCAGTACTTC. J is TRBJ2-7 and V is TRBV29-1; a possible D gene is TRBD2 (6 bases). Germline loops: CDR1 SQVTM, CDR2 ANQGSEA. Trimming took off 4 bases at V and 3 bases at J, with 16 bases between the two ends. The CDR3 has 14 residues.

This clonotype turned up a few times. The chain uses TRBV2 and TRBJ2-4; 12 positions match TRBD1. Looked up from germline, CDR1 is SNHLY and CDR2 is FYNNEI. The CDR3 covers 20 residues. V lost 5 bases and J lost 3; bases outside the gene matches: 17. The CDR3, as DNA: TGTGCCAGCAGTTTCACAATCCCGGGACAGGGGGCGCGGGGCAAAAACATTCAGTACTTC. This translates into CASSFTIPGQGARGKNIQYF.

This clonotype is a singleton in its sample. The V and J genes are TRBV4-3 and TRBJ2-3; tentatively, D is TRBD2 (6 bases). Trimming shortened V by 4 bases and J by 0 bases, and 14 bases separated the two germline ends. The length of the CDR3 is 16 residues. Germline-derived CDR1 and CDR2 are LGHNA and YSLEER. The CDR3 reads CASSRGTAGSTDTQYF. The CDR3 DNA reads TGCGCCAGCAGCCGAGGAACAGCGGGCAGCACAGATACGCAGTATTTT.

This chain connects TRBV5-5 to TRBJ1-5; possibly TRBD1 for D (6 bases). The CDR3 consists of 16 residues. Germline V lookup: CDR1 SGHKS, CDR2 YYEKEE (reference sequence). The V end was cut by 0 bases, the J end by 4 bases, with 14 bases between. The CDR3 region is CASSLAPRGGNQPQHF. The CDR3 nucleotides are TGTGCCAGCAGCTTGGCGCCCAGGGGCGGTAATCAGCCCCAGCATTTT.

The chain joins TRBV29-1 to TRBJ2-3; D remains unclear. The germline CDR1 and CDR2 sequences are SQVTM and ANQGSEA. V was pared by 3 bases and J by 5 bases, with 9 bases between. This CDR3 has 12 residues. For the CDR3, the DNA is TGCAGCGTTGAGGCTCAACTAGATACGCAGTATTTT. Its protein is CSVEAQLDTQYF.

V gene TRBV7-9 combines with J gene TRBJ1-2; 9 bases match TRBD1. CDR3 size: 13 residues. J gave up 8 bases and V 10 bases, and 11 bases lay outside the gene matches. CDR1 SEHNR and CDR2 FQNEAQ come from the germline V gene (reference sequence). The chain's CDR3 is CAIPGQGLIGYTF. The CDR3 DNA reads TGTGCCATCCCGGGACAGGGATTGATCGGCTACACCTTC.

The sample holds a few counts of this clonotype. This rearrangement joins TRBV12-3 or TRBV12-4 to TRBJ1-5, with D tentatively TRBD1 (6 bases). The CDR3 sequence is 15 residues long. The V and J ends lost 8 bases and 6 bases respectively, with 20 bases between them. The DNA for the CDR3 is TGTGCCAGCGGAGGACGCAGGGGTGGTGGTCAGCCCCAGCATTTT. It specifies CASGGRRGGGQPQHF.